One and the same sample provided the 22 T cell receptor beta chains below, sequenced in a study. TCRdb reanalysed the 5' RACE reads using MiXCR and keeps one entry per CDR3 protein. This table has more than 55,000 distinct CDR3 sequences, less than 30% appearing once. Tregs were sorted as CD4+CD25+CD127-/low cells. Sequenced: tumor-infiltrating Tregs sorted from the breast tumor. These receptors all stem from a female donor with breast cancer.

The gene calls are TRBV20-1 and TRBJ1-1; a weak D match, TRBD1 (5 bases). The length of the CDR3 is 11 residues. Germline CDR1 and CDR2: DFQATT and SNEGSKA (reference sequence). V dropped 1 base and J dropped 6 bases, with 6 bases sitting between them. The chain's CDR3 is CSARAGSEAFF. The CDR3 DNA reads TGCAGTGCTAGAGCAGGGTCTGAAGCTTTCTTT.

The table lists this clonotype with a few counts. The chain is built from TRBV4-2 and TRBJ2-1; no clear D. Germline-derived CDR1 and CDR2 are LGHNA and YNFKEQ. The CDR3 runs to 14 residues. V was clipped by 3 bases and J by 4 bases, with 10 bases between them. The CDR3 sequence is CASSHGPSYNEQFF. The CDR3 DNA follows: TGTGCCAGCAGCCACGGGCCAAGTTACAATGAGCAGTTCTTC.

This clonotype was detected only a few times. Its ends do not fully match the called genes, so a read error is possible. V gene TRBV2 combines with J gene TRBJ2-1; 12 bases are shared with TRBD2. The germline V gene has CDR1 SNHLY and CDR2 FYNNEI. This CDR3 region has 13 residues. CDR3 sequence (DNA): TGTGCCAGCAGTGAATACGGGCTAGCGGGAGGGCCGTTC. This translates into CASSEYGLAGGPF.

This clonotype was seen more than once but under ten times. Here the CDR3 DNA reads TGCAGTGCTAGAGATGGCGATGAGCAGTTCTTC. It translates to CSARDGDEQFF. This chain connects TRBV20-1 to TRBJ2-1; D unresolved. Germline values: CDR1 DFQATT, CDR2 SNEGSKA (reference sequence). Trimming removed 0 bases at V and 8 bases at J, with 5 bases between. This CDR3 comprises 11 residues.

V and J are TRBV27 and TRBJ2-5; D may be TRBD1 or TRBD2 (5 bases each). The CDR3 totals 15 residues. The V end lost 0 bases, the J end lost 5 bases, and 13 bases lay between the germline ends. The germline gives CDR1 MNHEY, CDR2 SMNVEV (reference sequence). The CDR3 protein is CASSLSLGVRETQYF. CDR3 sequence (DNA): TGTGCCAGCAGTTTATCGTTGGGGGTTCGGGAGACCCAGTACTTC.

V usage is TRBV4-1 and J usage is TRBJ2-1, with 11 bases that match TRBD1. V trimming: 4 bases; J trimming: 6 bases; junction bases outside the gene matches: 8. The CDR3 has 16 residues. Germline lookup yields CDR1 MGHRA and CDR2 YSYEKL. The CDR3 DNA is TGCGCCAGCAGCCCATACGGACAGGGGGCTATCAATGAGCAGTTCTTC. Its translation is CASSPYGQGAINEQFF.

On this clonotype: One junction end does not reproduce the germline sequence, and a read error may be involved. The chain links TRBV5-1 to TRBJ2-1; 9 bases are shared with TRBD2. The CDR3 runs 15 residues. The germline gives CDR1 SGHRS, CDR2 YFSETQ. The chain's CDR3 is CASSDPSGNYNERFF. The CDR3 region has the DNA TGCGCCAGCAGCGATCCTAGCGGGAACTACAATGAGCGGTTCTTC.

This clonotype was seen once. A much more abundant neighbour one base away suggests this may be a read error. The chain couples TRBV6-1 to TRBJ1-5, with D hard to call. The CDR3 spans 15 residues. Germline V gives CDR1 MNHNS, CDR2 SASEGT. The CDR3 coding sequence is TGTGCCAGCAGCGCGGACTTCCTTAGCAATCCGCCCCAGCATTTT. Encoded protein: CASSADFLSNPPQHF.

This clonotype has at least ten counts. V and J are TRBV9 and TRBJ2-5; 7 bases agree with TRBD1. The CDR3 length is 14 residues. Per germline, CDR1 SGDLS and CDR2 YYNGEE. The trim removed 3 bases at V and 5 bases at J, leaving 7 bases unmatched. This CDR3 reads CASSAFRQGETQYF. The CDR3 DNA reads as TGTGCCAGCAGCGCTTTCCGACAGGGTGAGACCCAGTACTTC.

The rearrangement links TRBV12-3 or TRBV12-4 to TRBJ2-3; TRBD2 matches at 10 bases. The CDR3 has 17 residues. The V and J ends lost 6 bases and 1 base, in that order; junction bases with no gene match: 10. The CDR3 DNA follows: TGTGCCAGCAGCCGACTAGCGGGCCTATGGGGCACAGATACGCAGTATTTT. Its protein is CASSRLAGLWGTDTQYF.

This clonotype was counted between two and nine times. A read error may account for a junction end that differs from germline. This sequence joins TRBV7-7 and TRBJ2-7, with 12 bases matching TRBD1. From germline, CDR1 is SSHAT and CDR2 FNYEAQ (reference sequence). This CDR3 has 15 residues. The CDR3 coding sequence is TGTGCTAGCAGCTTAGGCCCGGGACAGGGGGCCGAGCAGTACTTC. It is translated as CASSLGPGQGAEQYF.

About this clonotype itself: Being one base from a much bigger clone, this may be a read error. This chain connects TRBV4-1 to TRBJ1-6; D unclear. The V end lost 4 bases, the J end lost 6 bases, and 13 bases lay between the germline ends. CDR3 size: 15 residues. Germline V lookup: CDR1 MGHRA, CDR2 YSYEKL. CDR3 sequence (DNA): TGCGCCAGCAGCCGATACCCTGAGGGTAATTCACCCCTCCACTTT. Amino acids: CASSRYPEGNSPLHF.

This clonotype has more than one count but fewer than ten. The chain couples TRBV28 to TRBJ2-3, with D perhaps TRBD1 (5 bases). Looked up from germline, CDR1 is MDHEN and CDR2 is SYDVKM. This CDR3 has 15 residues. Trimming pared 5 bases from V and 3 bases from J, leaving 15 bases between. The CDR3 region is CASSPPAGLTDTQYF. CDR3 sequence (DNA): TGTGCCAGCAGTCCGCCCGCAGGGCTTACAGATACGCAGTATTTT.

A note on this clonotype: This sequence may be a read error, since a much larger clone differs from it by one base. The rearrangement uses TRBV4-2 and TRBJ2-1, with 14 bases aligning to TRBD2. CDR3 length: 17 residues. CDR1 and CDR2 from the germline V gene are LGHNA and YNFKEQ. V trimming: 0 bases; J trimming: 7 bases; junction bases outside the gene matches: 5. The CDR3 region has the DNA TGTGCCAGCAGCCAAGATGGGACTAGCGGGAGTCAGAATGAGCAGTTCTTC. This codes for CASSQDGTSGSQNEQFF.

This sequence joins TRBV7-9 and TRBJ2-1; a possible D gene is TRBD2 (6 bases). V lost 1 base and J 9 bases, leaving 7 bases between the germline ends. Germline CDR1 and CDR2: SEHNR and FQNEAQ (reference sequence). CDR3 length: 12 amino acids. The CDR3 loop reads CASSLERAEQFF. The CDR3 nucleotides read TGTGCCAGCAGCTTAGAGCGGGCTGAGCAGTTCTTC.

This chain uses TRBV7-9 with TRBJ2-3, with D tentatively TRBD1 (5 bases). This CDR3 contains 14 residues. Germline V CDR1 and CDR2: SEHNR, FQNEAQ (reference sequence). V was shortened by 2 bases and J by 4 bases, with 10 bases between the two germline ends. Here the CDR3 DNA reads TGTGCCAGCAGCTTACTTTCAGGGCCAGATACGCAGTATTTT. Protein: CASSLLSGPDTQYF.

This chain links TRBV5-1 with TRBJ1-2, with 9 bases fitting TRBD1. This CDR3 has 17 residues. The J segment lost 2 bases and the V segment lost 0 bases, leaving 8 bases of the junction unmatched. The germline CDR1 and CDR2 sequences are SGHRS and YFSETQ. The CDR3 nucleotides read TGCGCCAGCAGCTTGGGGCCGGCCGGGACAGGGAACTATGGCTACACCTTC. Encoded protein: CASSLGPAGTGNYGYTF.

V gene TRBV12-3 or TRBV12-4 combines with J gene TRBJ2-7; perhaps TRBD1 as D (6 bases). This CDR3 is 13 amino acids long. Trimming removed 2 bases from V and 7 bases from J, with 12 bases in between. CDR3 nucleotides: TGTGCCAGCAGTTTACAGGGGCGTTGGGAGCAGTACTTC. It is translated as CASSLQGRWEQYF.

With regard to this clonotype: A read error may explain this, as a much larger clone is one base away. This chain uses TRBV6-2 or TRBV6-3 with TRBJ2-1, with D perhaps matching TRBD2 (6 bases). The germline CDR1 and CDR2 sequences are MNHEY and SVGEGT. The CDR3 length is 15 residues. V was shortened by 10 bases and J by 0 bases, with 16 bases between the two germline ends. The CDR3 here is CAIRDAGSSYNEQFF. As DNA, the CDR3 is TGTGCCATCCGGGATGCGGGGAGCTCCTACAATGAGCAGTTCTTC.

V gene TRBV5-1 combines with J gene TRBJ1-6; TRBD1 is a possible D gene (6 bases). The CDR3 consists of 13 residues. Germline V gives CDR1 SGHRS, CDR2 YFSETQ. V lost 9 bases to trimming and J lost 8 bases, with 15 bases between them. CDR3 bases: TGCGCCACCTCGACAGGACTTGATTCACCCCTCCACTTT. This encodes CATSTGLDSPLHF.

This clonotype was found many times. The chain combines TRBV4-2 with TRBJ2-7; 8 nucleotides match TRBD2. This CDR3 has 16 amino acids. Germline V gene lookup returns CDR1 LGHNA and CDR2 YNFKEQ. V lost 4 bases, J lost 0 bases, and 8 bases stayed unmatched. The CDR3 here is CASSPRGGRSSYEQYF. CDR3 in DNA: TGTGCCAGCAGCCCACGGGGGGGCCGGAGCTCCTACGAGCAGTACTTC.

This sequence joins TRBV4-2 and TRBJ1-5, with D possibly matching TRBD1 (5 bases). Germline V CDR1 and CDR2: LGHNA, YNFKEQ. V was trimmed by 0 bases and J by 3 bases, leaving 12 bases between them. The CDR3 contains 16 residues. The CDR3 DNA sequence: TGTGCCAGCAGCCAAGAGGGGGGTCGGGACAATCAGCCCCAGCATTTT. This translates into CASSQEGGRDNQPQHF.